The 25 T cell receptor beta chains given below trace back to one sample, sequenced in a study of T cells in Graves' hyperthyroidism and ophthalmopathy (dated by TCRdb to about 2019). Library construction relied on multiplex PCR. The reads were generated on an Illumina HiSeq 2000. The TCR beta CDR3 regions were amplified from the RNA transcripts. The TCR CDR3 was subjected to a first round of RT-PCR using the HTBI primer set and the Qiagen OneStep RT-PCR kit. Using fastp trimming at Q25 and MiXCR clonotype assembly, TCRdb reanalyzed the public sequencing data and kept in-frame beta chains. Every distinct CDR3 protein forms one entry, paired with its most common genes and DNA. This sample has some 350,000 distinct CDR3 sequences in its table, and roughly 13% of those were observed once. Together, the top ten hold roughly 35% of the sample. The specimen was blood. The receptors stem from a woman in her forties with Graves' ophthalmopathy.

This clonotype occurred many times. The chain carries TRBV6-5 and TRBJ2-7; D is possibly TRBD1 or TRBD2 (5 bases each). Looked up from germline, CDR1 is MNHEY and CDR2 is SVGAGI. There are 15 residues in the CDR3. V was clipped by 2 bases and J by 0 bases, with 11 bases between them. The CDR3 region has the DNA TGTGCCAGCAGTTACCGATCAGGGAGCTCCTACGAGCAGTACTTC. This encodes CASSYRSGSSYEQYF.

CDR3 in DNA: TGCGCCAGCAGTGTGTTGGTGAATGAGCAGTTCTTC. This gives the protein CASSVLVNEQFF. This rearrangement joins TRBV10-2 to TRBJ2-1; D not certain. This CDR3 is 12 amino acids long. Germline-derived CDR1 and CDR2 are WSHSY and SAAADI. V dropped 4 bases and J dropped 7 bases, with 8 bases sitting between them.

Many counts were recorded for this clonotype. The V call is TRBV12-3 or TRBV12-4, the J call TRBJ2-7, with D tentatively TRBD1 or TRBD2 (5 bases each). This CDR3 contains 13 residues. V dropped 5 bases and J dropped 7 bases, with 15 bases sitting between them. The CDR3 protein is CASSPPGPGEQYF. The CDR3, as DNA: TGTGCCAGCAGTCCGCCGGGGCCGGGGGAGCAGTACTTC.

This clonotype was counted a few times. V and J are TRBV18 and TRBJ1-1, with D possibly TRBD1 on 6 matching bases. With 3 bases removed from V and 2 bases from J, the gap between germline ends came to 13 bases. The CDR3 consists of 15 residues. Germline V gene lookup returns CDR1 KGHSH and CDR2 LQKENI. For the CDR3, the DNA is TGTGCCAGCTCACCCCAGGGGAGTCACAACACTGAAGCTTTCTTT. Its protein is CASSPQGSHNTEAFF.

This clonotype was seen a handful of times. Here the CDR3 DNA reads TGCGCCAGCAGTTCGAGACTCGGGGAGCTGTTTTTT. Its translation: CASSSRLGELFF. This sequence joins TRBV10-1 and TRBJ2-2; D gene uncertain. The germline V gene encodes CDR1 WNHNN and CDR2 SYGVQD (reference sequence). The CDR3 consists of 12 residues. Deletions cut 5 bases from V and 7 bases from J, with 8 bases between.

This chain uses TRBV3-1 with TRBJ2-2; no firm D call. The germline V and J ends were trimmed by 3 bases and 7 bases, with 12 bases remaining between them. CDR3 size: 14 residues. CDR1 LGHDT and CDR2 YNNKEL come from the germline V gene (reference sequence). This CDR3 reads CASSHATVHGELFF. The DNA of the CDR3 is TGTGCCAGCAGCCACGCGACTGTCCACGGGGAGCTGTTTTTT. The full variable domain, with the rest looked up from reference TRBV3-1 and TRBJ2-2, is DTAVSQTPKYLVTQMGNDKSIKCEQNLGHDTMYWYKQDSKKFLKIMFSYNNKELIINETVPNRFSPKSPDKAHLNLHINSLELGDSAVYFCASSHATVHGELFFGEGSRLTVL.

This sequence joins TRBV6-2 or TRBV6-3 and TRBJ1-6, with TRBD1 matching over 8 bases. V shed 2 bases and J 7 bases; nucleotides not matched to a gene: 16. Germline V gene lookup returns CDR1 MNHEY and CDR2 SVGEGT. The CDR3 length is 19 residues. The CDR3 protein is CASSYDRTGSNGVNSPLHF. In DNA, the CDR3 is TGTGCCAGCAGTTACGATCGGACAGGGAGTAACGGGGTCAATTCACCCCTCCACTTT.

Many counts were recorded for this clonotype. V gene TRBV12-3 or TRBV12-4 combines with J gene TRBJ2-7; D may be TRBD1 or TRBD2 (6 bases each). The CDR3 is 15 amino acids. Deletions cut 4 bases from V and 0 bases from J, with 13 bases between. CDR3 DNA: TGTGCCAGCAGTTCTACAGGGAGGAACTCCTACGAGCAGTACTTC. This sequence encodes CASSSTGRNSYEQYF.

This clonotype occurred many times. The chain employs TRBV11-2 and TRBJ2-7, with 8 bases identical to TRBD2. Looked up from germline, CDR1 is SGHAT and CDR2 is FQNNGV. Trimming cost V 2 bases and J 4 bases; bases outside gene matches: 7. The CDR3 covers 15 residues. CDR3 nucleotides: TGTGCCAGCAGCTTAAGTGGTAGCGGGGCATACGAGCAGTACTTC. The encoded protein is CASSLSGSGAYEQYF.

This clonotype was seen ten or more times. This chain connects TRBV6-1 to TRBJ2-5; a weak D match, TRBD2 (7 bases). Deletions cut 5 bases from V and 5 bases from J, with 24 bases between. Germline CDR1 MNHNS, CDR2 SASEGT. This CDR3 comprises 17 residues. CDR3 DNA: TGTGCCAGCAGTCACCTCGGTGGGGGGGCTTTAGGGGAGACCCAGTACTTC. It translates to CASSHLGGGALGETQYF.

Many counts were recorded for this clonotype. This chain links TRBV3-1 with TRBJ2-1, with D perhaps TRBD1 (5 bases). The germline V gene encodes CDR1 LGHDT and CDR2 YNNKEL (reference sequence). The CDR3 loop spans 15 amino acids. V was shortened by 1 base and J by 2 bases, with 9 bases between the two germline ends. CDR3 sequence (DNA): TGTGCCAGCAGCCAAGGACAGCCCGCCTACAATGAGCAGTTCTTC. Protein sequence: CASSQGQPAYNEQFF.

This chain links TRBV15 with TRBJ2-1; 14 nucleotides agree with TRBD2. The CDR3 extends over 16 amino acids. Germline CDR1 reads LNHNV; CDR2 reads YYDKDF (reference sequence). With V trimmed by 1 base and J by 12 bases, 8 bases remained unmatched. CDR3 loop: CATSRGRLAGGSLQFF. CDR3 coding DNA: TGTGCCACCAGCAGAGGCCGACTAGCGGGAGGGTCCTTGCAGTTCTTC. Filled out from reference TRBV15 and TRBJ2-1, the complete variable domain reads DAMVIQNPRYQVTQFGKPVTLSCSQTLNHNVMYWYQQKSSQAPKLLFHYYDKDFNNEADTPDNFQSRRPNTSFCFLDIRSPGLGDTAMYLCATSRGRLAGGSLQFFGPGTRLTVL.

This clonotype was counted many times. V gene TRBV28 combines with J gene TRBJ2-5, with no clear D. The CDR3 extends over 12 amino acids. CDR1 MDHEN and CDR2 SYDVKM come from the germline V gene. The V and J ends lost 6 bases and 2 bases respectively, with 7 bases between them. The CDR3 loop is CASRRIQETQYF. In DNA, the CDR3 is TGTGCCAGCAGACGTATACAAGAGACCCAGTACTTC.

This clonotype occurred many times. The rearrangement joins TRBV7-2 to TRBJ1-3; weak D call: TRBD1 (5 bases). V was clipped by 5 bases and J by 6 bases, with 20 bases between them. Germline V CDR1 and CDR2: SGHTA, FQGNSA. The CDR3 sequence is 16 residues long. The CDR3 reads CASSARDRRRVNTIYF. CDR3 in DNA: TGTGCCAGCAGCGCCCGGGACCGCCGAAGGGTAAACACCATATATTTT.

Only a few counts were recorded for this clonotype. The rearrangement joins TRBV19 to TRBJ1-1, with D unresolved. The CDR3 is made up of 16 amino acids. Between the trimmed V and J ends, which lost 6 bases and 3 bases, there was a span of 20 bases. Germline V gene lookup returns CDR1 LNHDA and CDR2 SQIVND (reference sequence). DNA for the CDR3: TGTGCCAGTAGAATTCGGACGGATAGGATGGACACTGAAGCTTTCTTT. Its translation is CASRIRTDRMDTEAFF.

J is TRBJ2-5 and V is TRBV20-1, with a weak D call TRBD1 (5 bases). The germline CDR1 and CDR2 sequences are DFQATT and SNEGSKA (reference sequence). The CDR3 consists of 16 residues. The germline V and J ends were trimmed by 6 bases and 5 bases, with 25 bases remaining between them. The CDR3 loop reads CSARKPGSGFLETQYF. DNA for the CDR3: TGCAGTGCAAGAAAACCTGGTTCAGGGTTTTTGGAGACCCAGTACTTC.

This clonotype occurred many times. The gene calls are TRBV19 and TRBJ2-7, with 7 bases identical to TRBD2. There are 15 residues in the CDR3. V dropped 4 bases and J dropped 7; count of bases not matched to a gene: 13. Germline V CDR1 and CDR2: LNHDA, SQIVND (reference sequence). The CDR3 DNA sequence: TGTGCCAGTAGTACGTCCGGGACTACCATCGGGGAGCAGTACTTC. Encoded protein: CASSTSGTTIGEQYF.

This clonotype was recorded many times. The chain employs TRBV6-2 or TRBV6-3 and TRBJ2-1; 15 bases agree with TRBD2. Germline CDR1 is MNHEY and CDR2 is SVGEGT. The trim removed 6 bases at V and 8 bases at J, leaving 5 bases unmatched. The CDR3 runs to 15 residues. The DNA of the CDR3 is TGTGCCAGCAGCTTGGGACTAGCGGGAGGCTATGAGCAGTTCTTC. Translating it yields CASSLGLAGGYEQFF.

This clonotype was detected many times. The chain uses TRBV24-1 and TRBJ2-5, with a possible D match to TRBD1 (5 bases). V was clipped by 1 base and J by 3 bases, with 8 bases between them. CDR1 and CDR2 from the germline V gene are KGHDR and SFDVKD. The length of the CDR3 is 14 residues. CDR3 in amino acids: CATSDFSREETQYF. The DNA for the CDR3 is TGTGCCACCAGTGATTTTAGCAGGGAAGAGACCCAGTACTTC.

There are many counts of this clonotype. V gene TRBV7-2 combines with J gene TRBJ2-1; either TRBD1 or TRBD2 may supply D (7 bases each). In germline, CDR1 is SGHTA, CDR2 FQGNSA. Trimming took off 6 bases at V and 2 bases at J, with 17 bases between the two ends. The CDR3 contains 16 residues. CDR3 region: CASSPSRGGTYNEQFF. CDR3 nucleotides: TGTGCCAGCAGTCCTAGCAGGGGGGGCACCTACAATGAGCAGTTCTTC.

This clonotype occurred many times. The chain combines TRBV11-2 with TRBJ1-1; D gene ambiguous. CDR3 length: 15 amino acids. Trimming removed 5 bases at V and 11 bases at J, with 24 bases between. Germline CDR1 is SGHAT and CDR2 is FQNNGV. The CDR3 is CASSPTSKSQRGAFF. In DNA, the CDR3 is TGTGCCAGCAGCCCAACCAGCAAGAGTCAACGTGGGGCTTTCTTT. Using reference TRBV11-2 and TRBJ1-1 for the parts outside the CDR3, the full variable domain is EAGVAQSPRYKIIEKRQSVAFWCNPISGHATLYWYQQILGQGPKLLIQFQNNGVVDDSQLPKDRFSAERLKGVDSTLKIQPAKLEDSAVYLCASSPTSKSQRGAFFGQGTRLTVV.

Here the CDR3 reads CASRLTYTLTEAFF. The CDR3 bases are TGTGCCAGCAGGCTAACATATACACTTACTGAAGCTTTCTTT. The V call is TRBV6-1, the J call TRBJ1-1; D ambiguous. The V end lost 6 bases, the J end lost 5 bases, and 16 bases lay between the germline ends. This CDR3 region has 14 residues. From germline, CDR1 is MNHNS and CDR2 SASEGT.

This clonotype turned up a few times. The chain couples TRBV12-3 or TRBV12-4 to TRBJ1-2; D perhaps matches TRBD1 (6 bases). Trimming took 7 bases from V and 3 from J, leaving 12 bases between them. The CDR3 covers 13 residues. The CDR3 loop is CASTPDRDYGYTF. The CDR3 DNA follows: TGTGCCAGCACCCCGGACAGAGACTATGGCTACACCTTC.

The sample holds many counts of this clonotype. J is TRBJ1-1 and V is TRBV12-3 or TRBV12-4; D ambiguous. V was shortened by 8 bases and J by 2 bases, with 12 bases between the two germline ends. The CDR3 runs to 13 residues. CDR3 protein: CASLTPDNTEAFF. CDR3 nucleotides: TGTGCCAGCCTTACCCCAGACAACACTGAAGCTTTCTTT.

In its sample, this clonotype was seen many times. The chain combines TRBV28 with TRBJ2-7; 10 bases match TRBD1. From germline, CDR1 is MDHEN and CDR2 SYDVKM. The CDR3 length is 16 residues. Losses at the gene ends were 1 base for V and 6 bases for J; bases not matched to a gene: 9. The CDR3 protein is CASSLLKRQGAREQYF. CDR3 DNA: TGTGCCAGCAGTTTATTGAAGCGACAGGGGGCACGCGAGCAGTACTTC.